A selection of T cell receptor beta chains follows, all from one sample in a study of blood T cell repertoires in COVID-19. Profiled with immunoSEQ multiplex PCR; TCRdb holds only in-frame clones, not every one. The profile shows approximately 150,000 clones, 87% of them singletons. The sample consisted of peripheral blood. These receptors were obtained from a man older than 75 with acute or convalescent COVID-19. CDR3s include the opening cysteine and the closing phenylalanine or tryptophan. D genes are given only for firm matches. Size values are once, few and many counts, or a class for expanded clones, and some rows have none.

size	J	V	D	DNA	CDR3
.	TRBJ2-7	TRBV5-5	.	TGTGCCAGCAGCTTGGCCTCCGGGAGCTCCTACGAGCAGTACTTC	CASSLASGSSYEQYF
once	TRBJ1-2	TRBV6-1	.	TGTGCCAGCAGCCGTGGGACAACCACTAACTATGGCTACACCTTC	CASSRGTTTNYGYTF
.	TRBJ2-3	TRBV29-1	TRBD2	TGCAGCCTACGAGCTAGCGGGGAGCGTGATACGCAGTATTTT	CSLRASGERDTQYF
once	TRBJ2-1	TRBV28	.	TGTGCCACCCAAAGAGAGGGAAGATATGAGCAGTTCTTC	CATQREGRYEQFF
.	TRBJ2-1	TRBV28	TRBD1	TGTGCCAGCAGTTTCTACCCCAGGGGGAGCTCCTACAATGAGCAGTTCTTC	CASSFYPRGSSYNEQFF
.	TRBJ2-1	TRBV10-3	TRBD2	TGTGCCATCAGTGAGTCCAAGGGCGGGGGCTCCTACAATGAGCAGTTCTTC	CAISESKGGGSYNEQFF
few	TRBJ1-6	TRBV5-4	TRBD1	TGTGCCAGCAGAACCGAGACAGGGTCGCCTAATTCACCCCTCCACTTT	CASRTETGSPNSPLHF
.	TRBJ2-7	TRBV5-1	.	TGCGCCAGCAGCTTGGGGCAGGGGCGGTACGAGCAGTACTTC	CASSLGQGRYEQYF
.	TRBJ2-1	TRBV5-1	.	TGCGCCAGCAGCTCTTCCTCCAGCTCCTACAATGAGCAGTTCTTC	CASSSSSSSYNEQFF
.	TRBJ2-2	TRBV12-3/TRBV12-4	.	TGTGCCAGCAGGCGGACAGACACCGGGGAGCTGTTTTTT	CASRRTDTGELFF
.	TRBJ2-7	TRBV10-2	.	TGCGCCAGCAGTGGGTGGACAGCCTACTACGAGCAGTACTTC	CASSGWTAYYEQYF
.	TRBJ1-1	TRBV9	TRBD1	TGTGCCAGCAGCGGCCTAAGGGACAGCCGTGAGCGGCCAACTGAAGCTTTCTTT	CASSGLRDSRERPTEAFF
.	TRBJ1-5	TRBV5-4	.	TGTGCCAGCAGCTTTGAGGGCAATCAGCCCCAGCATTTT	CASSFEGNQPQHF
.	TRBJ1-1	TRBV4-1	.	TGCGCCAGCAGCCTCTGGACAGTACCAAACACTGAAGCTTTCTTT	CASSLWTVPNTEAFF
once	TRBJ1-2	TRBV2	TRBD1	TGTGCCGTTGGACAGGGCCCATCTAACTATGGCTACACCTTC	CAVGQGPSNYGYTF
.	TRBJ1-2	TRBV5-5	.	TGTGCCAGCAGCTTGGAACAGAACTATGGCTACACCTTC	CASSLEQNYGYTF
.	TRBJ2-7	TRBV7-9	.	TGTGCCAGCAGCTTATCTATGCGATTTCCCTACGAGCAGTACTTC	CASSLSMRFPYEQYF